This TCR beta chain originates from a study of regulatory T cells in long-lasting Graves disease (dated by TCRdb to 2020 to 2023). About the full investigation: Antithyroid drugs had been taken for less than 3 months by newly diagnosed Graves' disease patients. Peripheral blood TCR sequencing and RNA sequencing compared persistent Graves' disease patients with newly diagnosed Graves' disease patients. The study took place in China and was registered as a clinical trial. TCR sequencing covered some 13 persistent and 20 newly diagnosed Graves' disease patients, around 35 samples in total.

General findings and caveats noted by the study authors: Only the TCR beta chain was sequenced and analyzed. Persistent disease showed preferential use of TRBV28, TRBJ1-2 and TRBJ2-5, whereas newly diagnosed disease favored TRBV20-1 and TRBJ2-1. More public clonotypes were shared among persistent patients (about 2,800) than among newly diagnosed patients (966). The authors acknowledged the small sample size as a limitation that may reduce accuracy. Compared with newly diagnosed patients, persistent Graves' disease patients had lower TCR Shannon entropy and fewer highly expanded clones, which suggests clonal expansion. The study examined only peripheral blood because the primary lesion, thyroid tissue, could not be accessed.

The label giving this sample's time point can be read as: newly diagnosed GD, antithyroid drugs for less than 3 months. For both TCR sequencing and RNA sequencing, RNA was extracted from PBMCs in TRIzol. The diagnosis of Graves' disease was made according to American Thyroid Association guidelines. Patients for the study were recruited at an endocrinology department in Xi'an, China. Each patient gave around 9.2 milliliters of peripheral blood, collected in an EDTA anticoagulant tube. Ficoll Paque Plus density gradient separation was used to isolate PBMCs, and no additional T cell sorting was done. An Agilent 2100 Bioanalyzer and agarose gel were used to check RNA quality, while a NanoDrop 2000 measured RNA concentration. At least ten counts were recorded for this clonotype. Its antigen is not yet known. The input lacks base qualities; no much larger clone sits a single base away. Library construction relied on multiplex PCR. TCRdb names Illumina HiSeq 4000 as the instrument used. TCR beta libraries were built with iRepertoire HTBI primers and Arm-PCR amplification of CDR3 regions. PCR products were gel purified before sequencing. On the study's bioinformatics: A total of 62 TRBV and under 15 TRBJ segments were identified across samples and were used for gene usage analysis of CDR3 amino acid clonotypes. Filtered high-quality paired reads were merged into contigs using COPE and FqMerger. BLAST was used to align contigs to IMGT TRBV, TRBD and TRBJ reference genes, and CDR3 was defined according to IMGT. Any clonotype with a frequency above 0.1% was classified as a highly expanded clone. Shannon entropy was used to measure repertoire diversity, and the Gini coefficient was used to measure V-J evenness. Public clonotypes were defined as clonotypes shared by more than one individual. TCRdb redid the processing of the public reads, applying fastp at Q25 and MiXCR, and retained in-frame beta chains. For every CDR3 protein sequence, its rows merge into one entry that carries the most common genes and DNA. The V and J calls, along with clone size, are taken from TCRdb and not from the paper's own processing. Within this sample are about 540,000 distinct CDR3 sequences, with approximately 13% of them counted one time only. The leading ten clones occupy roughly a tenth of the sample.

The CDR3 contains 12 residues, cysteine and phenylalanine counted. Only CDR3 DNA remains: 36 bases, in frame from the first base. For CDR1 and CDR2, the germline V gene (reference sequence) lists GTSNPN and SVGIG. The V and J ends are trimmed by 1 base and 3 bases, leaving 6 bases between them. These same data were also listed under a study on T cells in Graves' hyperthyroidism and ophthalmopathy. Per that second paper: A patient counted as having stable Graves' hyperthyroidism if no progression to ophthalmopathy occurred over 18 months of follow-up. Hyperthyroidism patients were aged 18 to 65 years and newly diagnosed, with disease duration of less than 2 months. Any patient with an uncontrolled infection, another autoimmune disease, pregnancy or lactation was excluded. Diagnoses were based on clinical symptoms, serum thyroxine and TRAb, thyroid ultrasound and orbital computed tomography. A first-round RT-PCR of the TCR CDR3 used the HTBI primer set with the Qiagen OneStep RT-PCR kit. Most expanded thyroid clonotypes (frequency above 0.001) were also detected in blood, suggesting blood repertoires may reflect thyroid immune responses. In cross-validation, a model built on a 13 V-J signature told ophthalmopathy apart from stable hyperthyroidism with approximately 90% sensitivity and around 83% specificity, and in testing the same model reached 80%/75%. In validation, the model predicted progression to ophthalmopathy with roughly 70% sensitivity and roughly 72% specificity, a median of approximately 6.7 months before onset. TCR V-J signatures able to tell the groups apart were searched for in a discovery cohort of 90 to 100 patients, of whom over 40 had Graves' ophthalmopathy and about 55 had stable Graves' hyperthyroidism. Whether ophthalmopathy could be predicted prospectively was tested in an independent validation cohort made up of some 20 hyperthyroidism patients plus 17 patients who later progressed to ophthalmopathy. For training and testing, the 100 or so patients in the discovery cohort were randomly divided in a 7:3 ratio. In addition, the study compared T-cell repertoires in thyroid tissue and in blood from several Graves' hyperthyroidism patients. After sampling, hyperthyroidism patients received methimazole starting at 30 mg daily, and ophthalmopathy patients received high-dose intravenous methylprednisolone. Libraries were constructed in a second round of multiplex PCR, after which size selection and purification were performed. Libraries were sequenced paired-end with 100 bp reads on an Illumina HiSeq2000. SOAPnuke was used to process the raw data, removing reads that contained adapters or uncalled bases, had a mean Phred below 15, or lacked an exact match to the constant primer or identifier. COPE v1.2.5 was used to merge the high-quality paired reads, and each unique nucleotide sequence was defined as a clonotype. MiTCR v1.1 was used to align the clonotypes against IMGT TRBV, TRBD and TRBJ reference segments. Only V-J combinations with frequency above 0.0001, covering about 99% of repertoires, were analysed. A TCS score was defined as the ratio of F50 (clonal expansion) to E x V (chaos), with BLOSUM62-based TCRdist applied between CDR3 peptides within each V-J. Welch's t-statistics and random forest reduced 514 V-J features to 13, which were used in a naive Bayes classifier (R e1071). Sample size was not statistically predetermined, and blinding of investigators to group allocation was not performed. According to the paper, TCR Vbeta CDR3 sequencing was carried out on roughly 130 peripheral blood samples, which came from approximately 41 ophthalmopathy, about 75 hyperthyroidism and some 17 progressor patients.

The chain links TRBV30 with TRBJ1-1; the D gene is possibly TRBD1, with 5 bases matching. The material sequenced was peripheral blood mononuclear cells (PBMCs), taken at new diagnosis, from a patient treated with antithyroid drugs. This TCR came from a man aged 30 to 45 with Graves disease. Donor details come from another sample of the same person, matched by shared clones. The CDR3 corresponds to CAWSGQYTEAFF. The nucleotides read TGTGCCTGGAGTGGACAGTACACTGAAGCTTTCTTT.